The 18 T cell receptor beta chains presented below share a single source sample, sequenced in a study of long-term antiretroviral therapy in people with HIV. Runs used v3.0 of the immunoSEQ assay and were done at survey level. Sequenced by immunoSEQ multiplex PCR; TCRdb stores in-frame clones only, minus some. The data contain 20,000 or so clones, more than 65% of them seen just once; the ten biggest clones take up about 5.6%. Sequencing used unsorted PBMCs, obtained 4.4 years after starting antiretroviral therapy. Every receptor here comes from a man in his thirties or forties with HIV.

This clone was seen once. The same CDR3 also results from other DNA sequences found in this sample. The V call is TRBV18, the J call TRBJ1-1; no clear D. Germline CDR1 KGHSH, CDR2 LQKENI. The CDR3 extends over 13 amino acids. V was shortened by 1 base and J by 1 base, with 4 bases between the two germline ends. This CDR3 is CASSPQGNTEAFF. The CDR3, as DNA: TGTGCCAGCTCACCACAGGGGAACACTGAAGCTTTCTTT.

CDR3 sequence reads: CASSPGQPNSGNTIYF. DNA of the CDR3: TGTGCCAGCAGCCCTGGACAGCCTAACTCTGGAAACACCATATATTTT. The gene calls are TRBV7-2 and TRBJ1-3, with D possibly matching TRBD1 (6 bases). V gave up 5 bases and J gave up 0 bases, with 14 bases separating them. From germline, CDR1 is SGHTA and CDR2 FQGNSA. CDR3 size: 16 residues.

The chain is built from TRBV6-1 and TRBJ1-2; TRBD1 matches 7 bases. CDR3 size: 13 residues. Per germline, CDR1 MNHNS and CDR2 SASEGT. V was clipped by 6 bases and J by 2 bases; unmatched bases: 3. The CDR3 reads CASSPGQNYGYTF. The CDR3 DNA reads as TGTGCCAGCAGCCCGGGACAGAACTATGGCTACACCTTC.

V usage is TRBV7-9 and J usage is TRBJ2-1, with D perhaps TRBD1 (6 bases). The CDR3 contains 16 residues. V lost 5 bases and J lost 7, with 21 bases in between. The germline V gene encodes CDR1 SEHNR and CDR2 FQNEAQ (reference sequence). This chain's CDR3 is CASSPIRGFERNEQFF. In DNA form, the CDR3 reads TGTGCCAGCAGCCCTATTAGGGGGTTCGAACGGAATGAGCAGTTCTTC.

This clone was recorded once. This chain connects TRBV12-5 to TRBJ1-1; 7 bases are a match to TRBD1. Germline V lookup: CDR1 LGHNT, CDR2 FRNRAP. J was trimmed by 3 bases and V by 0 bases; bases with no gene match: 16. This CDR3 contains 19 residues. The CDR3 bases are TGTGCTAGTGGTTTGGTACTAGAACAGGGGAGGATGTGGGACACTGAAGCTTTCTTT. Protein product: CASGLVLEQGRMWDTEAFF.

The CDR3 loop is CASSAGPPTTGELFF. CDR3 bases: TGTGCCAGCAGCGCGGGACCCCCCACTACCGGGGAGCTGTTTTTT. V is TRBV5-6 and J is TRBJ2-2; D might be TRBD2 (6 bases). Germline assignment: CDR1 SGHDT and CDR2 YYEEEE. CDR3 length: 15 residues. V was trimmed by 4 bases and J by 5 bases, leaving 15 bases between them.

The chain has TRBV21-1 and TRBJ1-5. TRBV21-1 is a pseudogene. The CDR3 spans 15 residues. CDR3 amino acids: CASSKDAGLDQPQHF. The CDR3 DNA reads TGTGCCAGCAGCAAAGACGCGGGGTTAGATCAGCCCCAGCATTTT.

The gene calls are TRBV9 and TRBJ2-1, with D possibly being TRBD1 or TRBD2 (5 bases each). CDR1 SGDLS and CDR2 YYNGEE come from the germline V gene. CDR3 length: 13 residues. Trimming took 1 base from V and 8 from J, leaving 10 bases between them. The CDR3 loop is CASSVSSGHEQFF. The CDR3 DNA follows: TGTGCCAGCAGCGTAAGTTCGGGACATGAGCAGTTCTTC.

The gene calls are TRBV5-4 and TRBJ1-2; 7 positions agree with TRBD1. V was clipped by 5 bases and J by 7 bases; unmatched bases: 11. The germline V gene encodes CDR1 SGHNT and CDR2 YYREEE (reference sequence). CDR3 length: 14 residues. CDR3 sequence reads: CASSNRGLGGGYTF. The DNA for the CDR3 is TGTGCCAGCAGTAACAGGGGACTGGGTGGTGGCTACACCTTC. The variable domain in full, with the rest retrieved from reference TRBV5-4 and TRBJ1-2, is ETGVTQSPTHLIKTRGQQVTLRCSSQSGHNTVSWYQQALGQGPQFIFQYYREEENGRGNFPPRFSGLQFPNYSSELNVNALELDDSALYLCASSNRGLGGGYTFGSGTRLTVV.

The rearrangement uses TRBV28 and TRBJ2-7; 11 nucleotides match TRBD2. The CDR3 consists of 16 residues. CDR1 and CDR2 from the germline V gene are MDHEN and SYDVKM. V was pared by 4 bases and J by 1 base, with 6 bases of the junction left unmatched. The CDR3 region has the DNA TGTGCCAGCAGTTCACCGGGACTAGCGGTTTCCTACGAGCAGTACTTC. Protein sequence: CASSSPGLAVSYEQYF.

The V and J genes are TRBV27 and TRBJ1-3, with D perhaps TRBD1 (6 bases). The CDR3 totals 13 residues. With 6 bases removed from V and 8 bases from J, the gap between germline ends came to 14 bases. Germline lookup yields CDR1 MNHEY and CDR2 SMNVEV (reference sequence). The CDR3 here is CASSQLGGDTIYF. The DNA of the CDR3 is TGTGCCAGCAGCCAACTAGGGGGGGACACCATATATTTT.

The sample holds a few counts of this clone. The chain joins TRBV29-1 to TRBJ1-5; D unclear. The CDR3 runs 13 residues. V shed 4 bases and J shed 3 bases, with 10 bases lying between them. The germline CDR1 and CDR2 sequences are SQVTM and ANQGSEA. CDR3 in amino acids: CSVGQSNNQPQHF. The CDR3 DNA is TGCAGCGTTGGGCAGTCTAACAATCAGCCCCAGCATTTT.

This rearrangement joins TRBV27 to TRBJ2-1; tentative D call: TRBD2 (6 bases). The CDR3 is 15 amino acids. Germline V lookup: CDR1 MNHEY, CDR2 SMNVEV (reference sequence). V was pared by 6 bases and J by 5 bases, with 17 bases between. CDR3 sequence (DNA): TGTGCCAGCAGCGATACGGGTAGCGGTAACAATGAGCAGTTCTTC. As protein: CASSDTGSGNNEQFF.

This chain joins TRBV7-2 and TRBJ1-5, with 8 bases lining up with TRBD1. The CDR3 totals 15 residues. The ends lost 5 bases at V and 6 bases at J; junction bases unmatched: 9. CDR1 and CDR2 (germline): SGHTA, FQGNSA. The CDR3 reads CASSDGQGESQPQHF. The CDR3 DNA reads TGTGCCAGCAGCGACGGACAGGGTGAGAGTCAGCCCCAGCATTTT.

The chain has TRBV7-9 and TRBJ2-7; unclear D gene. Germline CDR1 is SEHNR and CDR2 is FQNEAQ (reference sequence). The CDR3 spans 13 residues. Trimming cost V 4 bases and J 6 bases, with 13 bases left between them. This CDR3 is CASSSPPGLEQYF. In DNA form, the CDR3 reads TGTGCCAGCAGCTCACCCCCCGGCCTCGAGCAGTACTTC.

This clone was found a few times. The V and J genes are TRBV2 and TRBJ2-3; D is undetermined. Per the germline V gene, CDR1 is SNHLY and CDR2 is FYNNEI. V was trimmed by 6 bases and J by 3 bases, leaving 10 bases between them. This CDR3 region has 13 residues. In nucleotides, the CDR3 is TGTGCCAGCAGCCTCTGGTGGACAGATACGCAGTATTTT. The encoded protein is CASSLWWTDTQYF.

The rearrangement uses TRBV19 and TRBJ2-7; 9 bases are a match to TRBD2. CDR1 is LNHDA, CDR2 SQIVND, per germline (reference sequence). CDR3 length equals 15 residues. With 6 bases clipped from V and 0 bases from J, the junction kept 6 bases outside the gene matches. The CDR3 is CASRPTSGSSYEQYF. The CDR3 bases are TGTGCCAGTAGACCGACTAGCGGAAGCTCCTACGAGCAGTACTTC.

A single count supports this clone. The chain's CDR3 is CASSLGQGMENYGYTF. CDR3 bases: TGTGCCAGCAGCTTGGGACAGGGGATGGAGAACTATGGCTACACCTTC. The chain employs TRBV5-8 and TRBJ1-2; 8 positions agree with TRBD1. Germline lookup yields CDR1 SGHTS and CDR2 YDEGEE. Trimming took 0 bases from V and 2 from J; bases not matched to a gene: 6. The CDR3 is 16 amino acids.